Given below is one T cell receptor beta chain in context. The CDR3 has 15 residues. V was cut by 4 bases and J by 0 bases, with 7 bases left in between. The germline gives CDR1 WSHSY, CDR2 SAAADI. This entry belongs to a study of blood T cell repertoires in COVID-19. Overall study: Some COVID-19 samples were acute and others convalescent; all came from the United States, Italy and Spain. The cDNA or gDNA used as material had been derived from T cells, B-cell-depleted T cells, or PBMCs.

Per the authors' pipeline: Nucleated cell counts were estimated from reference gene primer amplification. Assay used: immunoSEQ multiplex PCR; TCRdb lists only in-frame clones, some missing. V and J calls and clone size are given by that table; D and trimming were obtained from the DNA. This table has 200,000 to 250,000 clones, over 70% appearing once. The V gene is TRBV10-2, the J gene TRBJ2-6; D is unresolved. Source material: peripheral blood. This TCR derives from a woman between 65 and 79 years old with acute or convalescent COVID-19. The DNA for the CDR3 is TGCGCCAGCAGTGGGGCCAGCTCTGGGGCCAACGTCCTGACTTTC. This sequence encodes CASSGASSGANVLTF.